The rows below give T cell receptor beta chains drawn from one sample of a study of shared clonotypes between healthy human individuals. TCRdb's copy holds only in-frame clones and misses some; the assay was immunoSEQ multiplex PCR. The sample shows about 300,000 clones, around two thirds of them seen only once. Sequencing was carried out using memory CD4+ T cells sorted from blood. The origin of the receptors is a man aged 30-40 years in good health. Each CDR3 is given with its conserved first and last residue. Fields, in order: J gene, V gene, D gene, clone size, CDR3 protein, CDR3 DNA. D genes are given only for firm matches. Clone sizes are given selectively: once, few, many, or a class where the clone is expanded.

TRBJ2-2 TRBV10-2 TRBD2 NA CASSVSGGNTGELFF TGCGCCAGCAGCGTTAGCGGGGGTAACACCGGGGAGCTGTTTTTT
TRBJ1-1 TRBV5-1 NA NA CASSLDTGGTEAFF TGCGCCAGCAGCTTGGATACGGGGGGCACTGAAGCTTTCTTT
TRBJ1-1 TRBV9 NA once CASSPFWTNTEAFF TGTGCCAGCAGCCCATTTTGGACGAACACTGAAGCTTTCTTT
TRBJ2-1 TRBV9 NA NA CASSVGDSNEQFF TGTGCCAGCAGCGTAGGTGACAGCAATGAGCAGTTCTTC
TRBJ2-3 TRBV18 TRBD1 once CASSPWTGGDGTQYF TGTGCCAGCTCACCGTGGACAGGGGGGGATGGTACGCAGTATTTT
TRBJ2-1 TRBV18 TRBD2 NA CASSPPGGRVYNEQFF TGTGCCAGCTCACCACCAGGCGGGAGGGTATACAATGAGCAGTTCTTC
TRBJ2-7 TRBV29-1 NA NA CSVLDTINYEQYF TGCAGCGTCTTGGACACGATTAACTACGAGCAGTACTTC
TRBJ1-2 TRBV7-2 NA few CASSPSVLAGGYTF TGTGCCAGCAGCCCTAGTGTCCTAGCGGGCGGCTACACCTTC
TRBJ2-5 TRBV6-6 NA NA CASGKTVRETQYF TGTGCCAGCGGCAAGACTGTTCGTGAGACCCAGTACTTC
TRBJ1-1 TRBV5-1 TRBD1 few CASKAQGAPTEAFF TGCGCCAGCAAAGCTCAGGGGGCGCCGACTGAAGCTTTCTTT
TRBJ2-1 TRBV5-1 TRBD1 NA CASSLSQGDDEQFF TGCGCCAGCAGCTTGAGCCAGGGGGACGATGAGCAGTTCTTC
TRBJ2-2 TRBV2 TRBD2 NA CASSEQSGRHTGELFF TGTGCCAGCAGTGAACAGAGCGGGAGGCACACCGGGGAGCTGTTTTTT
TRBJ2-2 TRBV7-2 NA NA CASSDKNTGELFF TGTGCCAGCAGCGACAAAAACACCGGGGAGCTGTTTTTT
TRBJ2-7 TRBV6-6 TRBD1 NA CASSYGDRGRGEQYF TGTGCCAGCAGTTACGGGGACAGGGGGCGAGGGGAGCAGTACTTC
TRBJ2-3 TRBV6-1 NA NA CASSEPGNTDTQYF TGTGCCAGCAGTGAACCCGGCAACACAGATACGCAGTATTTT
TRBJ2-1 TRBV19 TRBD2 NA CASRTLAASPNEQFF TGTGCCAGTAGAACTCTAGCGGCCAGCCCCAATGAGCAGTTCTTC